A single sample gave rise to the 6 T cell receptor beta chains below, sequenced in a study of blood T cell repertoires in COVID-19. The repertoire was sequenced with immunoSEQ multiplex PCR; TCRdb's copy has only in-frame clones and lacks some. The sample lists under 200,000 clones; approximately 82% were seen once. Input material: PBMCs or T cells enriched from blood (not recorded which). These receptors all stem from a man in his 60s who had recovered from COVID-19.

The chain is built from TRBV14 and TRBJ1-1; maybe TRBD1 (6 bases). Trimming stripped 4 bases from V and 7 bases from J, with 13 bases between. CDR1 is SGHDN and CDR2 is FVKESK in the germline V gene. The CDR3 totals 13 residues. DNA for the CDR3: TGTGCCAGCAGCCCCGGGACATTTATTGAAGCTTTCTTT. Translation: CASSPGTFIEAFF.

The chain carries TRBV7-3 and TRBJ2-3; D is unclear. Per the germline V gene, CDR1 is SGHTA and CDR2 is FQGTGA. Trimming cost V 5 bases and J 1 base, with 10 bases left between them. The CDR3 is made up of 14 amino acids. CDR3: CASSTRVGTDTQYF. The DNA for the CDR3 is TGTGCCAGCAGCACCCGGGTTGGCACAGATACGCAGTATTTT.

There are a few counts of this clone. The rearrangement uses TRBV19 and TRBJ2-7; TRBD2 aligns across 7 bases. Unmatched junction bases numbered 8, after V lost 7 bases and J lost 2 bases. Per the germline V gene, CDR1 is LNHDA and CDR2 is SQIVND (reference sequence). There are 14 residues in the CDR3. In nucleotides, the CDR3 is TGTGCCAGTACCCCGGCTAGCGGAACCTACGAGCAGTACTTC. This encodes CASTPASGTYEQYF.

This clone has a single count. This chain connects TRBV10-3 to TRBJ2-1; 11 nucleotides align to TRBD2. The J segment lost 5 bases and the V segment lost 2 bases, leaving 2 bases of the junction unmatched. The CDR3 runs to 15 residues. Germline V CDR1 and CDR2: ENHRY, SYGVKD. CDR3 sequence reads: CAISEPGLADNEQFF. The CDR3 DNA sequence: TGTGCCATCAGTGAGCCGGGACTAGCGGACAATGAGCAGTTCTTC.

The chain joins TRBV29-1 to TRBJ2-1; 11 bases are a match to TRBD1. Germline V lookup: CDR1 SQVTM, CDR2 ANQGSEA. V trimming: 8 bases; J trimming: 7 bases; junction bases outside the gene matches: 4. The CDR3 has 12 amino acids. CDR3 in DNA: TGCAGCCAAGGACAGGGGGCTAATGAGCAGTTCTTC. It yields the protein CSQGQGANEQFF.

The CDR3 nucleotides read TGTGCCAGCAGTGAACCTGGCAGGGGGCGCATCTCCTATAATTCACCCCTCCACTTT. It specifies CASSEPGRGRISYNSPLHF. J is TRBJ1-6 and V is TRBV6-1, with TRBD1 matching over 8 bases. Germline V lookup: CDR1 MNHNS, CDR2 SASEGT. The V segment lost 2 bases and the J segment 0 bases; nucleotides outside the gene matches: 9. The CDR3 runs 19 residues.